A selection of T cell receptor beta chains follows, all from one sample in a study of blood T cell repertoires in COVID-19. Sequenced by immunoSEQ multiplex PCR; TCRdb stores in-frame clones only, minus some. Among 130,000 or so clones listed, approximately 80% were seen once. Sequenced input: peripheral blood. The receptors were gathered from a human donor in a cohort sampled during active COVID-19. Each CDR3 is given with its conserved first and last residue. A D gene is named only where the DNA matches it firmly.

D gene,V gene,CDR3 protein
NA,TRBV7-2,CASSLDVRGGYGYTF
TRBD1,TRBV6-2/TRBV6-3,CASSSPRQGARTEAFF
TRBD1,TRBV6-1,CASSGGAKGGARYGYTF
TRBD1,TRBV19,CASSSKRTGVNGYTF
NA,TRBV7-9,CASSSGSSYEQYF
TRBD1,TRBV3-1/TRBV3-2,CASSQRDRALRQYF
NA,TRBV27,CAIHRNPLGNTEAFF
TRBD2,TRBV5-4,CASSWGGTGELFF
NA,TRBV7-2,CASSLVEQSYGYTF
NA,TRBV4-1,CASSQGVRGNTIYF
NA,TRBV4-1,CASSPNTDTQYF
NA,TRBV5-6,CASSLGASNYGYTF
NA,TRBV29-1,CSVGLRIYNEQFF
NA,TRBV7-9,CASSLAGGETEAFF
NA,TRBV29-1,CSVVPEETQYF
NA,TRBV5-1,CASSLFVGAYSTGELFF
NA,TRBV10-3,CAISQNTGDSGNTIYF
NA,TRBV9,CASSVGPISSQPQHF
NA,TRBV25-1,CASKPPGGELFF
TRBD2,TRBV11-2,CASSLNGGAKDTQYF
TRBD1,TRBV5-4,CASSSGTGEDQPQHF
NA,TRBV20-1,CSARDITEAFF
NA,TRBV3-1/TRBV3-2,CASARSPTEPLHSSYEQYF
NA,TRBV12-3/TRBV12-4,CASRDGGNYGYTF
TRBD1,TRBV7-9,CASSLGQGAFNQETQYF
NA,TRBV15,CATSSQGSTEQYF
TRBD2,TRBV3-1/TRBV3-2,CASSQIIAGLFTDTQYF
TRBD1,TRBV4-2,CASSQDGQGATTNEKLFF
TRBD1,TRBV2,CASSVHRGGNTIYF
NA,TRBV6-2/TRBV6-3,CASSYSVVPSGGELFF
NA,TRBV3-1/TRBV3-2,CASSQKQVSIAAFF
NA,TRBV28,CASHTGRRGSYNEQFF
TRBD1,TRBV18,CASSSGQDPQPQHF
NA,TRBV18,CASSPDSNYGYTF
NA,TRBV28,CASSMGGIPTAHNTEAFF
NA,TRBV21-1,CASRETRDRDGNRNQPQHF
NA,TRBV7-2,CASSLRPGEQQYF
TRBD1,TRBV27,CASSHRQGRDTQYF
TRBD1,TRBV7-2,CASSLQGALYGYTF
TRBD1,TRBV20-1,CSASGWGTGGAETQYF
TRBD1,TRBV29-1,CSVAGTGNYGYTF
TRBD2,TRBV18,CASSPPGLAGSGELFF
TRBD1,TRBV7-6,CASSSRQGAGTEAFF
TRBD1,TRBV28,CASSSQGAWDEKLFF
NA,TRBV7-9,CASSKTSSNEQFF
TRBD1,TRBV7-9,CASSAGQYNSPLHF
NA,TRBV7-2,CASSLVTAANYGYTF
NA,TRBV5-1,CASKLRGSSYNEQFF
NA,TRBV7-2,CASSFDRDQPQHF
NA,TRBV6-5,CASSSRPRDSPLHF
NA,TRBV5-1,CASSLQGYNEQFF
NA,TRBV6-2/TRBV6-3,CASSYSRRRDSETQYF
TRBD1,TRBV4-3,CASSQVATGATPQNIQYF
NA,TRBV3-1/TRBV3-2,CASSRAQTGIYEQYF
NA,TRBV9,CASSPRQATNEKLFF
NA,TRBV5-1,CASSVEPRTNTEAFF
NA,TRBV27,CASSLTGGTNTEAFF
NA,TRBV27,CASSLRRGPRADTQYF